This T cell receptor beta chain was found in a study of OX40 agonist ivuxolimab in advanced cancers. Study-wide background: Three patients, one with hepatocellular carcinoma and two with cutaneous melanoma, responded partially.

Only a few counts were recorded for this clone. Its antigen is not known. One end of the junction is discordant with germline, which a read error may explain. Assay: immunoSEQ multiplex PCR; the TCRdb copy retains only in-frame clones and omits some. The repertoire includes 77,000 or so clones, under 80% of them detected once, and roughly 5.4% sits in the top ten. Study-level results: The 0.1-3.0 mg/kg partial responders had among the lowest clonal expansion.

CDR3 length equals 12 residues. Germline V gene lookup returns CDR1 MNHEY and CDR2 SVGAGI. The receptor was derived from an adult with an advanced solid tumor such as melanoma, head and neck, liver or kidney cancer. This sample comprised CD4+ or CD8+ T cells sorted from blood, obtained in a trial of the OX40 agonist ivuxolimab. This sequence joins TRBV6-5 and TRBJ2-7; D remains unclear. The CDR3 loop is CASNFGRDPLNF. CDR3 nucleotides: TGTGCCAGCAACTTCGGACGAGACCCCTTGAACTTC.